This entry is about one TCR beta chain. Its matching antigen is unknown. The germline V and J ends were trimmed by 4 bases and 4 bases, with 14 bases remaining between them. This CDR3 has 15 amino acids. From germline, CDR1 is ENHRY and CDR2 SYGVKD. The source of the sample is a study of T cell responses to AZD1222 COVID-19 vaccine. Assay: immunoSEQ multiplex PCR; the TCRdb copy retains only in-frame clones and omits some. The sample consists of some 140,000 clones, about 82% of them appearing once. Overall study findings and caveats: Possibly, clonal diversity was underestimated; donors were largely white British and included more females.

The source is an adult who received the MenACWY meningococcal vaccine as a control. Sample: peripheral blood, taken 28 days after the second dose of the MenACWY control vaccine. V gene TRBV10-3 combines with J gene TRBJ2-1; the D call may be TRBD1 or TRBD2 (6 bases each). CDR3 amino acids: CAISGVGGQYNEQFF. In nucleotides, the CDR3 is TGTGCCATCAGTGGGGTGGGGGGCCAGTACAATGAGCAGTTCTTC.